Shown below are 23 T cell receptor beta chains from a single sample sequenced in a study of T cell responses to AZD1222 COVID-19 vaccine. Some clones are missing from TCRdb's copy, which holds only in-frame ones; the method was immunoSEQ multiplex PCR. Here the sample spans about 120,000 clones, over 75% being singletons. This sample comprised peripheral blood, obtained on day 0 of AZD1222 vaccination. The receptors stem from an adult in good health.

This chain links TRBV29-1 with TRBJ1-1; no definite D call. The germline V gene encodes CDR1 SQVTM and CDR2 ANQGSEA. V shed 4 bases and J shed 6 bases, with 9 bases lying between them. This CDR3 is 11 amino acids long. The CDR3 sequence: CSVAAVAEAFF. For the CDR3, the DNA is TGCAGCGTTGCTGCGGTTGCTGAAGCTTTCTTT.

CDR3 in DNA: TGTGCCAGCAGCTTAGCGTTGATAGAGGAGCAGTTCTTC. It translates to CASSLALIEEQFF. This sequence joins TRBV7-9 and TRBJ2-1; D not certain. The CDR3 contains 13 residues. Trimming took off 0 bases at V and 10 bases at J, with 10 bases between the two ends. Germline lookup yields CDR1 SEHNR and CDR2 FQNEAQ (reference sequence).

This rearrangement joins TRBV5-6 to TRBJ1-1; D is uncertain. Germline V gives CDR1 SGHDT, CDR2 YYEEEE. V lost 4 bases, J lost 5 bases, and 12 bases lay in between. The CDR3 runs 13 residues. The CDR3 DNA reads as TGTGCCAGCAGCCCTGACCCCTTGACTGAAGCTTTCTTT. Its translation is CASSPDPLTEAFF.

The CDR3 spells CASKQRSGNTIYF. CDR3 nucleotide sequence: TGTGCCAGCAAACAGCGTTCTGGAAACACCATATATTTT. The chain is built from TRBV6-5 and TRBJ1-3; D is unclear. The CDR3 covers 13 residues. V lost 7 bases, J lost 1 base, and 8 bases lay in between. The germline gives CDR1 MNHEY, CDR2 SVGAGI.

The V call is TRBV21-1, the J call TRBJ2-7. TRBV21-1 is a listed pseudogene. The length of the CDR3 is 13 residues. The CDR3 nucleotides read TGTGCCAGCAGCAAGGACGGCCCCTACGAGCAGTACTTC. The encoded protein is CASSKDGPYEQYF.

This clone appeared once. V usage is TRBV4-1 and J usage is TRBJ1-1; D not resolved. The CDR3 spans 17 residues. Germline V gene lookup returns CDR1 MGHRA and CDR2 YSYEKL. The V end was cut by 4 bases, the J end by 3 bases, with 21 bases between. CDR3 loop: CASSPPPSPPGDTEAFF. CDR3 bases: TGCGCCAGCAGCCCGCCTCCCAGCCCACCCGGGGACACTGAAGCTTTCTTT.

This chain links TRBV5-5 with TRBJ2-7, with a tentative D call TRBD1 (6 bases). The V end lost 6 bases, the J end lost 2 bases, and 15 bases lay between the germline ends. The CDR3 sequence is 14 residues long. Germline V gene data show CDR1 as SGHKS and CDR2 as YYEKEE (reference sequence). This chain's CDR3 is CASTSIQGTYEQYF. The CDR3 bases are TGTGCCAGCACCTCGATACAGGGAACCTACGAGCAGTACTTC.

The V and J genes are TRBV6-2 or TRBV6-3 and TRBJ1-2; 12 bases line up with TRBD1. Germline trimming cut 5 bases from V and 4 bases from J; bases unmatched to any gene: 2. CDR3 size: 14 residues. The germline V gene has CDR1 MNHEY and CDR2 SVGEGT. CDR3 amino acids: CASSGTGGFYGYTF. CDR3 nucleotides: TGTGCCAGCAGTGGGACAGGGGGCTTCTATGGCTACACCTTC.

The CDR3 spells CASSQEATVNTEAFF. The CDR3 nucleotides are TGCGCCAGCAGCCAAGAAGCCACAGTGAACACTGAAGCTTTCTTT. V and J are TRBV4-1 and TRBJ1-1; D gene unclear. V was cut by 0 bases and J by 0 bases, with 8 bases left in between. This CDR3 contains 15 residues. Germline V gene sequence: CDR1 MGHRA, CDR2 YSYEKL.

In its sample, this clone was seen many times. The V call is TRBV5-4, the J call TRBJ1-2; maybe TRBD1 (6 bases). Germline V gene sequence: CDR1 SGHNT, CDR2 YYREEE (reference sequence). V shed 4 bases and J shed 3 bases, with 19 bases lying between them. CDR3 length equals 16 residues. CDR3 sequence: CASSRSGDGYDYGYTF. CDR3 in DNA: TGTGCCAGCAGCCGATCAGGGGATGGGTATGACTATGGCTACACCTTC.

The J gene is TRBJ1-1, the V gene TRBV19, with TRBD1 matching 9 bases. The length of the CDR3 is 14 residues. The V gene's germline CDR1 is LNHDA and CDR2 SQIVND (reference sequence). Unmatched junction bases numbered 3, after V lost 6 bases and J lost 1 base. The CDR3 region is CASSPTGGNTEAFF. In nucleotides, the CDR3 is TGTGCCAGTAGCCCGACAGGGGGGAACACTGAAGCTTTCTTT.

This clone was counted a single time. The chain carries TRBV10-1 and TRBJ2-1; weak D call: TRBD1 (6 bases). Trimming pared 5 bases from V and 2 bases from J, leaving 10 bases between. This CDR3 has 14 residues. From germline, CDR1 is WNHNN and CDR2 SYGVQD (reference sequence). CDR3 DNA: TGCGCCAGCAGTCCAGGGGCTCCCTACAATGAGCAGTTCTTC. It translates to CASSPGAPYNEQFF.

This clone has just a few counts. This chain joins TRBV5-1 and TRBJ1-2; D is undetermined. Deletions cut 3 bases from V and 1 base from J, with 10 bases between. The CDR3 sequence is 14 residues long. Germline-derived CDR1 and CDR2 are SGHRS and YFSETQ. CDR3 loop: CASSSQTVNYGYTF. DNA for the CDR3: TGCGCCAGCAGCTCTCAAACAGTTAACTATGGCTACACCTTC.

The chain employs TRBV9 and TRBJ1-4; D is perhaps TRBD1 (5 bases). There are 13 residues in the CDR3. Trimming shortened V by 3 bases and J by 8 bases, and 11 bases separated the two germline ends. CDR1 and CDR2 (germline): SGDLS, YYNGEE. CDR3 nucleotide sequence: TGTGCCAGCAGCGGCACAGGCCAGGAAAAACTGTTTTTT. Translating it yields CASSGTGQEKLFF.

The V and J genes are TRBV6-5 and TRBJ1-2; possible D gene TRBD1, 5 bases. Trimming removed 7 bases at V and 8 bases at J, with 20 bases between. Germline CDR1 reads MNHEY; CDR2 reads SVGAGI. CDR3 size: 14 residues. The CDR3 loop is CASTTGGTTPGYTF. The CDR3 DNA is TGTGCCAGCACGACTGGGGGGACTACTCCCGGCTACACCTTC.

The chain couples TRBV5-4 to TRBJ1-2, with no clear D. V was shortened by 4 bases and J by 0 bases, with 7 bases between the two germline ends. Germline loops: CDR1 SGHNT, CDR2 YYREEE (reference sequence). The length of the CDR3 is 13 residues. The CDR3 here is CASSPDSNYGYTF. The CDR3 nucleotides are TGTGCCAGCAGCCCCGATTCTAACTATGGCTACACCTTC.

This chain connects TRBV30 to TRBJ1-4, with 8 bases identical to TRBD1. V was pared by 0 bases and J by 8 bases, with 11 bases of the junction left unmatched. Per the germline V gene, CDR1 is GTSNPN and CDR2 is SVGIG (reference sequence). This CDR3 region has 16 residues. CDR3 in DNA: TGTGCCTGGAGTGTCCTAAAAGCCGGACAGGGCGAAAAACTGTTTTTT. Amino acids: CAWSVLKAGQGEKLFF.

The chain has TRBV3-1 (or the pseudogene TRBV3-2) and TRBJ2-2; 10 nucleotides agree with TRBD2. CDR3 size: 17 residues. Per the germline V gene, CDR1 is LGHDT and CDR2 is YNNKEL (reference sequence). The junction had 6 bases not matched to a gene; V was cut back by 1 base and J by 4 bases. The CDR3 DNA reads TGTGCCAGCAGCCAAGTCCTAGCGGGGGCGGGCACCGGGGAGCTGTTTTTT. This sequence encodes CASSQVLAGAGTGELFF.

In DNA form, the CDR3 reads TGTGCCAGTAGTCAACAGGGGGCCGGCACTGAAGCTTTCTTT. This translates into CASSQQGAGTEAFF. The chain joins TRBV19 to TRBJ1-1; 9 bases are a match to TRBD1. V lost 5 bases to trimming and J lost 4 bases; unmatched junction nucleotides: 5. The CDR3 extends over 14 amino acids. The germline V gene has CDR1 LNHDA and CDR2 SQIVND (reference sequence).

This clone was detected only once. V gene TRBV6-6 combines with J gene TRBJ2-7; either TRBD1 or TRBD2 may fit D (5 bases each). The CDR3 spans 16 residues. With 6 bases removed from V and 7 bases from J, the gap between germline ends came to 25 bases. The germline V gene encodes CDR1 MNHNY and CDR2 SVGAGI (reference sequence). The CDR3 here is CASSPPPGRAPGEQYF. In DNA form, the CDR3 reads TGTGCCAGCAGCCCACCCCCGGGGCGGGCGCCGGGTGAGCAGTACTTC.

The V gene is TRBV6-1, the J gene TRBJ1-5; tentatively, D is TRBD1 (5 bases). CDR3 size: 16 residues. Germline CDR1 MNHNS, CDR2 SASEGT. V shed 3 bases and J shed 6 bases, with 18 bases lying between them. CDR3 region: CASSDRDYVVSQPQHF. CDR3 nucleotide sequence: TGTGCCAGCAGTGACAGGGACTACGTAGTGAGTCAGCCCCAGCATTTT.

The CDR3 coding sequence is TGTGCCAGCAGCCAAGAAAGGGGGCGCGAATCACCCCTCCACTTT. Protein product: CASSQERGRESPLHF. The rearrangement links TRBV3-1 (or the pseudogene TRBV3-2) to TRBJ1-6, with 7 bases aligning to TRBD1. The CDR3 loop spans 15 amino acids. Per the germline V gene, CDR1 is LGHDT and CDR2 is YNNKEL (reference sequence). V shed 0 bases, J shed 10 bases, and the junction held 6 bases outside the gene matches.

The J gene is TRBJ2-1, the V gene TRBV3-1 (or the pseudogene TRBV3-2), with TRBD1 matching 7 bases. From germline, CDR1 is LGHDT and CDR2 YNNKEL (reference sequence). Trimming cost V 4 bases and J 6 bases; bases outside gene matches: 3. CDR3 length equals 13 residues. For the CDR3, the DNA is TGTGCCAGCAGCCCTAGGACAGGCAATGAGCAGTTCTTC. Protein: CASSPRTGNEQFF.